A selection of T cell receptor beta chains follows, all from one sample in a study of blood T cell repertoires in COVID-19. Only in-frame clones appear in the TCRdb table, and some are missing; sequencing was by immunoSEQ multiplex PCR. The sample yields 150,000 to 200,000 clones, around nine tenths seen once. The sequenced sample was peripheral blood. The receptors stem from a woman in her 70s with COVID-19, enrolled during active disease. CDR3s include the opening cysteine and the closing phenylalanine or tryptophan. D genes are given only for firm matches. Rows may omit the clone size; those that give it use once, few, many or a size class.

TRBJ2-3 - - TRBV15 CATSRTLSTDTQYF TGTGCCACCAGCAGAACCCTAAGCACAGATACGCAGTATTTT
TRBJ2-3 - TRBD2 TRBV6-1 CASSEVTSGRDTQYF TGTGCCAGCAGTGAAGTCACTAGCGGGAGAGATACGCAGTATTTT
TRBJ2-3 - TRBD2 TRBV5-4 CASSLKAGGFDTQYF TGTGCCAGCAGCTTGAAAGCGGGAGGGTTTGATACGCAGTATTTT
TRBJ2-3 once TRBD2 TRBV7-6 CASSGIDGRAVDTQYF TGTGCCAGCAGCGGGATAGACGGGAGGGCTGTAGATACGCAGTATTTT
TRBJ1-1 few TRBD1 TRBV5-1 CASSPGGQGVFTEAFF TGCGCCAGCAGCCCTGGGGGACAGGGGGTCTTCACTGAAGCTTTCTTT
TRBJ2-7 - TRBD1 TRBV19 CASAFGRTGGYEQYF TGTGCCAGTGCCTTTGGTAGGACAGGGGGGTACGAGCAGTACTTC
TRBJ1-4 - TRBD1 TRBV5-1 CASRGQGLINEKLFF TGCGCCAGCAGAGGACAGGGTTTGATTAATGAAAAACTGTTTTTT
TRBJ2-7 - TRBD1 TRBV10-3 CAISSPGQGAYEQYF TGTGCCATCAGTTCCCCGGGACAGGGGGCCTACGAGCAGTACTTC
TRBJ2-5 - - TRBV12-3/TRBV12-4 CASSLGPETQYF TGTGCCAGCAGTTTAGGGCCAGAGACCCAGTACTTC
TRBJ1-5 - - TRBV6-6 CASSPRTVGNQPQHF TGTGCCAGCAGTCCCAGGACAGTTGGCAATCAGCCCCAGCATTTT
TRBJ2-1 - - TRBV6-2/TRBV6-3 CASSLEGGPYNEQFF TGTGCCAGCAGTTTAGAGGGAGGCCCCTACAATGAGCAGTTCTTC
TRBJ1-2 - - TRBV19 CASSFGVNYGYTF TGTGCCAGTAGTTTTGGAGTTAACTATGGCTACACCTTC
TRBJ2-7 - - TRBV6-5 CASSYDIASQYEQYF TGTGCCAGCAGTTACGATATAGCGTCTCAATACGAGCAGTACTTC
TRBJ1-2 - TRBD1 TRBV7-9 CASSSWTGGLSDGYTF TGTGCCAGCAGCTCGTGGACAGGGGGCTTGTCAGATGGCTACACCTTC
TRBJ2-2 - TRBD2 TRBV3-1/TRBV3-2 CACSGGWELFF TGTGCCTGCTCGGGGGGTTGGGAGCTGTTTTTT
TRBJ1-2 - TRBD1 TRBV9 CASSGTGPDGYTF TGTGCCAGCAGCGGGACAGGTCCGGACGGCTACACCTTC
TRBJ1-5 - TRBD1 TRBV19 CASRGQGGMEPQHF TGTGCCAGTAGAGGACAGGGTGGTATGGAGCCCCAGCATTTT
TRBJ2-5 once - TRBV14 CASSQETGAQYF TGTGCCAGCAGCCAAGAGACGGGGGCCCAGTACTTC
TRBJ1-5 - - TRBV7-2 CASSYKGHLTWPQHF TGTGCCAGCAGCTATAAAGGACACCTGACATGGCCCCAGCATTTT
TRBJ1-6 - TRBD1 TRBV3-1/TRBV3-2 CASSQEGQGGSPLHF TGTGCCAGCAGCCAGGAGGGGCAGGGGGGCTCACCCCTCCACTTT
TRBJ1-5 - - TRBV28 CASSDGQDNQPQHF TGTGCCAGCAGTGATGGGCAGGACAATCAGCCCCAGCATTTT
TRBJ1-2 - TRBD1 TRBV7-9 CASSPSTGAVGYTF TGTGCCAGCAGCCCATCGACAGGGGCCGTTGGCTACACCTTC
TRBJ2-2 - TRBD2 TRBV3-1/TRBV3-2 CASSQASGGPYTGELFF TGTGCCAGCAGCCAAGCTAGCGGGGGCCCTTACACCGGGGAGCTGTTTTTT
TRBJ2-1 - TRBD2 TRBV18 CASSPPSGNNEQFF TGTGCCAGCTCACCCCCGAGCGGGAACAATGAGCAGTTCTTC
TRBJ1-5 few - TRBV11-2 CASSLGRSHQPQHF TGTGCCAGCAGCTTAGGCAGGTCACATCAGCCCCAGCATTTT
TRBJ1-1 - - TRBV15 CATSTPVGGTEAFF TGTGCCACCAGCACCCCGGTCGGGGGCACTGAAGCTTTCTTT
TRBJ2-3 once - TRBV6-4 CASSEQGTDTQYF TGTGCCAGCAGTGAACAGGGCACAGATACGCAGTATTTT
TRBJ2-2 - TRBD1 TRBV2 CASVRDRTNTGELFF TGTGCCAGCGTCCGGGACAGGACGAACACCGGGGAGCTGTTTTTT
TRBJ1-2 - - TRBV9 CASSGGGRYSGYTF TGTGCCAGCAGCGGCGGGGGGCGGTATAGTGGCTACACCTTC